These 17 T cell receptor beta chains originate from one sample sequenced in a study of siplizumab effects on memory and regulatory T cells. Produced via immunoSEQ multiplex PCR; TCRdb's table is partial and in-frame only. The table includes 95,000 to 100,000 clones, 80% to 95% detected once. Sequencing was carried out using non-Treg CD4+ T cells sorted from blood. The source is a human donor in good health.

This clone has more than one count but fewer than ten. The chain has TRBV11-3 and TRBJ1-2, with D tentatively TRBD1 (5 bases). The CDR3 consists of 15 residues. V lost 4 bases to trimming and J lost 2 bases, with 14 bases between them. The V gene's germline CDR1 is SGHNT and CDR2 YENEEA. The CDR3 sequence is CASSSARGGNYGYTF. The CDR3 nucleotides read TGTGCCAGCAGCTCGGCGAGGGGCGGGAACTATGGCTACACCTTC.

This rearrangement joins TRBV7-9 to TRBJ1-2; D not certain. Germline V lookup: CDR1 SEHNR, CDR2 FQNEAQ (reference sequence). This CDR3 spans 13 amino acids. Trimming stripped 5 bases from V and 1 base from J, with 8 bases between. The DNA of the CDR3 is TGTGCCAGCAGCCAGTTGGGTAACTATGGCTACACCTTC. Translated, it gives CASSQLGNYGYTF.

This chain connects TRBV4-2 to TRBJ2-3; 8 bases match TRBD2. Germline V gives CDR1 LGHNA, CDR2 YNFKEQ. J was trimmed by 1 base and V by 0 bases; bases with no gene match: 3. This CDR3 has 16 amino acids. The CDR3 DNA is TGTGCCAGCAGCCAAGACCGGGGGGGCGGCACAGATACGCAGTATTTT. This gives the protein CASSQDRGGGTDTQYF.

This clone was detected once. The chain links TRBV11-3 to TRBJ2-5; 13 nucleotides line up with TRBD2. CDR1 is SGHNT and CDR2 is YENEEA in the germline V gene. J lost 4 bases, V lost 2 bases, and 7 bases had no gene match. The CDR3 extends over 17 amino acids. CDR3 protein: CASSLQGLAGVRETQYF. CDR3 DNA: TGTGCCAGCAGCTTACAAGGACTAGCGGGAGTTAGAGAGACCCAGTACTTC. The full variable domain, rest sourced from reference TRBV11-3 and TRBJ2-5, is EAGVVQSPRYKIIEKKQPVAFWCNPISGHNTLYWYLQNLGQGPELLIRYENEEAVDDSQLPKDRFSAERLKGVDSTLKIQPAELGDSAVYLCASSLQGLAGVRETQYFGPGTRLLVL.

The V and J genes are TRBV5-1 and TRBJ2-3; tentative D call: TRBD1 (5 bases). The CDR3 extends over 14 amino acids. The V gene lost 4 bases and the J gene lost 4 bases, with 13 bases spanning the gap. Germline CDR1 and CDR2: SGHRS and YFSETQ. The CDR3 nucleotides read TGCGCCAGCAGCCCGGATCAGGGTTCAGATACGCAGTATTTT. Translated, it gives CASSPDQGSDTQYF. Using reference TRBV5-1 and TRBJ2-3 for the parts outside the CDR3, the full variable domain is KAGVTQTPRYLIKTRGQQVTLSCSPISGHRSVSWYQQTPGQGLQFLFEYFSETQRNKGNFPGRFSGRQFSNSRSEMNVSTLELGDSALYLCASSPDQGSDTQYFGPGTRLTVL.

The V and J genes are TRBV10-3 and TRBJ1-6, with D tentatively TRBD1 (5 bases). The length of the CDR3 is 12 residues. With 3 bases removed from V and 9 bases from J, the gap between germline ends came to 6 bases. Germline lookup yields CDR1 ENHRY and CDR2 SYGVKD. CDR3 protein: CAISEGVSPLHF. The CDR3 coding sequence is TGTGCCATCAGTGAAGGGGTTTCACCCCTCCACTTT.

The chain's CDR3 is CASKIAGYNEQFF. DNA for the CDR3: TGTGCCAGCAAAATAGCGGGATACAATGAGCAGTTCTTC. The chain combines TRBV2 with TRBJ2-1, with 8 bases fitting TRBD2. CDR3 size: 13 residues. J gave up 4 bases and V 7 bases, and 3 bases lay outside the gene matches. Germline CDR1 and CDR2: SNHLY and FYNNEI.

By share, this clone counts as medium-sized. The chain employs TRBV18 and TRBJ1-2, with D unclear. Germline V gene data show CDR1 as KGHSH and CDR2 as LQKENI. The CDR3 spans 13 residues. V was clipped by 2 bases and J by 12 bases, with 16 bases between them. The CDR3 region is CASSPDGGKEDTF. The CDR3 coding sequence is TGTGCCAGCTCACCAGATGGCGGGAAAGAAGACACCTTC.

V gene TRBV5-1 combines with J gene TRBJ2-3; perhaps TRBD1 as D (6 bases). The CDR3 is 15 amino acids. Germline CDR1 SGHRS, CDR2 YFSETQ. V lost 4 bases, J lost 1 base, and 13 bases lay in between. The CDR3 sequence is CASSLDSERTDTQYF. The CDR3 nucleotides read TGCGCCAGCAGCCTGGACAGCGAGCGCACAGATACGCAGTATTTT.

CDR3 loop: CASTVQGSYEQYF. The CDR3 coding sequence is TGTGCCAGCACCGTTCAGGGAAGCTACGAGCAGTACTTC. The V gene is TRBV5-4, the J gene TRBJ2-7, with D tentatively TRBD1 (5 bases). CDR1 and CDR2 (germline): SGHNT, YYREEE (reference sequence). V gave up 6 bases and J gave up 3 bases, with 13 bases separating them. CDR3 length equals 13 residues.

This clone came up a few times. CDR3 in DNA: TGTGCCAGCAAAGAAACCCGGGACGGCCGCTTGTTGAACACTGAAGCTTTCTTT. Residues: CASKETRDGRLLNTEAFF. The chain uses TRBV21-1 and TRBJ1-1. TRBV21-1 is deemed a pseudogene. The CDR3 has 18 residues.

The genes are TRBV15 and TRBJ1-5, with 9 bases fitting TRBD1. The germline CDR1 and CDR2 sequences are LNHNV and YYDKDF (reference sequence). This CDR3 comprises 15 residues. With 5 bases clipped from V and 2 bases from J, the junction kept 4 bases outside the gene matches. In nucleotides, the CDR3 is TGTGCCACCAGCGACAGGGGGACAGGCAATCAGCCCCAGCATTTT. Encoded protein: CATSDRGTGNQPQHF.

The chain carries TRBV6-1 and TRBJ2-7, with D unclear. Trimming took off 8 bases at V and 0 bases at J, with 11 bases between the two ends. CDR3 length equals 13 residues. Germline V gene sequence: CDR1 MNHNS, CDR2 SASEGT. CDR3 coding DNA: TGTGCCAGCGTCGGAAAAGTCTCCTACGAGCAGTACTTC. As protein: CASVGKVSYEQYF.

CDR3 nucleotide sequence: TGCGCCAGCAGCTTCCTGCCTCGCTCTGGGGCCAACGTCCTGACTTTC. It yields the protein CASSFLPRSGANVLTF. This sequence joins TRBV5-1 and TRBJ2-6; D remains unclear. V was clipped by 2 bases and J by 0 bases, with 9 bases between them. CDR1 and CDR2 (germline): SGHRS, YFSETQ. The CDR3 is made up of 16 amino acids.

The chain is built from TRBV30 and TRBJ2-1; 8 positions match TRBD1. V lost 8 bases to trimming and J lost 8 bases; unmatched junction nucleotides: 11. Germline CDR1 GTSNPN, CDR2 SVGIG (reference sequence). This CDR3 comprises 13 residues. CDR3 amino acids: CAKRQGTGDEQFF. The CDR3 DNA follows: TGTGCCAAACGACAGGGGACCGGGGATGAGCAGTTCTTC.

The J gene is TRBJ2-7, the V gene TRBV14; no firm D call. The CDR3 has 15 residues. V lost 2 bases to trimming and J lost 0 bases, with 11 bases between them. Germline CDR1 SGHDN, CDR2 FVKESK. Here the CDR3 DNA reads TGTGCCAGCAGCCAACGTTATATAAGCTCCTACGAGCAGTACTTC. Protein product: CASSQRYISSYEQYF.

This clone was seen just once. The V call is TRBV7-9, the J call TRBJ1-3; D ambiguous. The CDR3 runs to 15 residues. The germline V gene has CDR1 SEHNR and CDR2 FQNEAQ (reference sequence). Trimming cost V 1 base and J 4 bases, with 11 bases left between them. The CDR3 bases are TGTGCCAGCAGCTTAGAAGGGCTGCGGGGAAACACCATATATTTT. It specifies CASSLEGLRGNTIYF.